The 5 T cell receptor beta chains reported below all come from one sample, sequenced in a study of blood T cell repertoires in COVID-19. The repertoire was sequenced with immunoSEQ multiplex PCR; TCRdb's copy has only in-frame clones and lacks some. The data hold 240,000 or so clones, with about 87% observed a single time. The sequencing sample was made of peripheral blood. The receptors originated from a woman between 65 and 79 years old with active or convalescent COVID-19.

The rearrangement joins TRBV6-5 to TRBJ1-4; 7 bases are a match to TRBD1. The germline CDR1 and CDR2 sequences are MNHEY and SVGAGI. The CDR3 is made up of 15 amino acids. After removal of 7 bases from V and 3 bases from J, the junction contained 8 bases not matched to a gene. The CDR3 is CASTYRGMANEKLFF. The CDR3 coding sequence is TGTGCCAGCACCTACAGGGGAATGGCTAATGAAAAACTGTTTTTT.

Here the CDR3 reads CASSMWPGRGQEGEQYF. The DNA for the CDR3 is TGTGCCAGCAGCATGTGGCCTGGGAGGGGCCAAGAGGGCGAGCAGTACTTC. The chain employs TRBV5-5 and TRBJ2-7, with 7 bases identical to TRBD2. The V segment lost 4 bases and the J segment 6 bases; nucleotides outside the gene matches: 19. The CDR3 covers 17 residues. The germline V gene has CDR1 SGHKS and CDR2 YYEKEE (reference sequence).

The rearrangement links TRBV7-2 to TRBJ1-1, with D possibly being TRBD1 (5 bases). The CDR3 contains 15 residues. The V end was cut by 2 bases, the J end by 0 bases, with 10 bases between. Germline CDR1 and CDR2: SGHTA and FQGNSA. The CDR3 coding sequence is TGTGCCAGCAGCTTAACAGGCGCTATGAACACTGAAGCTTTCTTT. It specifies CASSLTGAMNTEAFF.

This chain joins TRBV11-2 and TRBJ2-7; a weak D match, TRBD1 (6 bases). Looked up from germline, CDR1 is SGHAT and CDR2 is FQNNGV. CDR3 length equals 14 residues. The V end lost 6 bases, the J end lost 6 bases, and 18 bases lay between the germline ends. CDR3 residues: CASRGHQGKGEQYF. The CDR3 nucleotides read TGTGCCAGCAGGGGTCATCAGGGGAAGGGCGAGCAGTACTTC.

CDR3 amino acids: CASSVGWQGADYGYTF. The CDR3 nucleotides read TGTGCCAGCAGCGTAGGTTGGCAGGGGGCGGACTATGGCTACACCTTC. This chain uses TRBV9 with TRBJ1-2; 8 positions agree with TRBD1. V trimming: 0 bases; J trimming: 3 bases; junction bases outside the gene matches: 7. Germline CDR1 and CDR2: SGDLS and YYNGEE. CDR3 size: 16 residues.